The sequence of this TCR beta chain was determined in a study of PD-L1 blockade in urothelial cancer. Study-level background: In 2014 therapy began: atezolizumab 1,200 mg intravenously every 3 weeks. Males with urothelial cancer arising in the bladder constituted about 90% of the roughly 30 patients. Analysis of blood occurred 3 weeks (second dose) and 6 weeks after treatment start.

Points from the study as a whole: Pretreatment blood TCR clonality under the median forecast improved survival.

V shed 2 bases and J 5 bases; nucleotides not matched to a gene: 15. Germline assignment: CDR1 SEHNR and CDR2 FQNEAQ (reference sequence). The CDR3 is 18 amino acids. Time point described: pretreatment peripheral blood. The assay was immunoSEQ multiplex PCR, and TCRdb's table has in-frame clones only and misses some. The sample comprises tens of thousands of clones, about 83% of which are singletons, and around a tenth rests with the top ten. In regard to this clone: Its specificity is not known.

The V and J genes are TRBV7-9 and TRBJ1-2; 9 nucleotides match TRBD1. The sequencing here drew on PBMCs, taken around atezolizumab (anti-PD-L1) treatment. The sequence came from a woman aged 70 to 79 with urothelial cancer. The CDR3, as DNA: TGTGCCAGCAGCTTACTATCCGGGACAGGGTATTTGGGTTATGGCTACACCTTC. Amino acids: CASSLLSGTGYLGYGYTF.